The 30 T cell receptor beta chains reported below all come from one sample, sequenced in a study of shared clonotypes between healthy human individuals. Sequencing used immunoSEQ multiplex PCR; TCRdb keeps in-frame clones, though not all of them. Of roughly 1 million clones in the sample, about 84% were seen once. Sequenced material: memory CD4+ T cells from PBMCs. Indicated subset: CD45RA-negative fraction. Receptors were obtained from a man younger than 35 in good health. Some clones in this sample may be carry-over from other donors' samples.

A few counts support this clone. Other DNA sequences in this specimen translate into the identical CDR3. This chain connects TRBV5-1 to TRBJ1-1; no reliable D call. The V end lost 0 bases, the J end lost 0 bases, and 3 bases lay between the germline ends. Germline CDR1 reads SGHRS; CDR2 reads YFSETQ. This CDR3 is 13 amino acids long. The CDR3 DNA follows: TGCGCCAGCAGCTTGGAAATGAACACTGAAGCTTTCTTT. Amino acid sequence: CASSLEMNTEAFF. Drawing the rest from reference TRBV5-1 and TRBJ1-1, the complete variable domain is KAGVTQTPRYLIKTRGQQVTLSCSPISGHRSVSWYQQTPGQGLQFLFEYFSETQRNKGNFPGRFSGRQFSNSRSEMNVSTLELGDSALYLCASSLEMNTEAFFGQGTRLTVV.

This clone turned up a few times. The chain links TRBV6-5 to TRBJ1-4, with 9 bases aligning to TRBD1. The CDR3 runs to 15 residues. Germline V lookup: CDR1 MNHEY, CDR2 SVGAGI. V lost 5 bases to trimming and J lost 5 bases; unmatched junction nucleotides: 6. CDR3 amino acids: CASSTRGTGNEKLFF. The DNA for the CDR3 is TGTGCCAGCAGTACTCGGGGGACAGGGAATGAAAAACTGTTTTTT.

Worth noting for this clone: The sample holds other DNA sequences that translate to the same CDR3. The chain recombines TRBV5-1 with TRBJ2-2; D is unresolved. Trimming removed 0 bases from V and 0 bases from J, with 0 bases in between. CDR3 length: 13 amino acids. The germline gives CDR1 SGHRS, CDR2 YFSETQ. CDR3 loop: CASSLANTGELFF. The DNA of the CDR3 is TGCGCCAGCAGCTTGGCGAACACCGGGGAGCTGTTTTTT.

V and J are TRBV4-2 and TRBJ2-6, with 7 bases fitting TRBD2. Unmatched junction bases numbered 2, after V lost 0 bases and J lost 0 bases. Germline V gene sequence: CDR1 LGHNA, CDR2 YNFKEQ. This CDR3 spans 17 amino acids. The CDR3: CASSQDWGGSGANVLTF. CDR3 nucleotides: TGTGCCAGCAGCCAAGATTGGGGGGGCTCTGGGGCCAACGTCCTGACTTTC.

This chain connects TRBV30 to TRBJ1-2; D unclear. V was trimmed by 4 bases and J by 5 bases, leaving 14 bases between them. CDR1 is GTSNPN and CDR2 is SVGIG in the germline V gene (reference sequence). This CDR3 region has 13 residues. The CDR3 DNA follows: TGTGCCTGGAACTCCAGAGCGATGTATGGCTACACCTTC. This translates into CAWNSRAMYGYTF.

The V gene is TRBV7-2, the J gene TRBJ1-1; a possible D gene is TRBD1 (6 bases). The CDR3 contains 14 residues. V dropped 5 bases and J dropped 3 bases, with 13 bases sitting between them. Germline loops: CDR1 SGHTA, CDR2 FQGNSA. The CDR3 reads CASSADRSYTEAFF. For the CDR3, the DNA is TGTGCCAGCAGCGCCGACAGGTCCTACACTGAAGCTTTCTTT. Full variable domain (outside the CDR3, taken from reference TRBV7-2 and TRBJ1-1): GAGVSQSPSNKVTEKGKDVELRCDPISGHTALYWYRQSLGQGLEFLIYFQGNSAPDKSGLPSDRFSAERTGGSVSTLTIQRTQQEDSAVYLCASSADRSYTEAFFGQGTRLTVV.

The V call is TRBV18, the J call TRBJ2-7; 11 nucleotides agree with TRBD2. CDR1 and CDR2 (germline): KGHSH, LQKENI. The V and J ends lost 4 bases and 4 bases, in that order; junction bases with no gene match: 12. The CDR3 runs 17 residues. The CDR3 coding sequence is TGTGCCAGCTCACTAAGGTCCGCGACTAGCGGGACTTACGAGCAGTACTTC. It encodes CASSLRSATSGTYEQYF.

This chain uses TRBV30 with TRBJ2-1; TRBD2 aligns across 9 bases. This CDR3 is 14 amino acids long. After removal of 5 bases from V and 3 bases from J, the junction contained 5 bases not matched to a gene. Looked up from germline, CDR1 is GTSNPN and CDR2 is SVGIG (reference sequence). CDR3 sequence: CAWLSGSIYNEQFF. The DNA for the CDR3 is TGTGCCTGGCTTAGCGGGAGTATCTACAATGAGCAGTTCTTC.

The V gene is TRBV18, the J gene TRBJ2-3, with D hard to call. The CDR3 is made up of 15 amino acids. The V gene lost 3 bases and the J gene lost 1 base, with 11 bases spanning the gap. Germline loops: CDR1 KGHSH, CDR2 LQKENI. The CDR3 nucleotides are TGTGCCAGCTCACCTGGGATTGTCCGCACAGATACGCAGTATTTT. This sequence encodes CASSPGIVRTDTQYF.

The CDR3 sequence is CASSLGLGTGELFF. Written as DNA, the CDR3 is TGTGCCAGCAGCTTGGGGTTGGGCACCGGGGAGCTGTTTTTT. The chain uses TRBV7-6 and TRBJ2-2; D call uncertain. Germline V lookup: CDR1 SGHVS, CDR2 FNYEAQ. This CDR3 comprises 14 residues. Trimming left V 3 bases short and J 4 bases short, with 9 bases between.

The chain uses TRBV27 and TRBJ1-2, with D hard to call. Germline V gives CDR1 MNHEY, CDR2 SMNVEV (reference sequence). V was cut by 6 bases and J by 4 bases, with 24 bases left in between. The CDR3 has 17 amino acids. CDR3 sequence (DNA): TGTGCCAGCAGCCCTCTCGGGCGGGGTAACCAACTCTATGGCTACACCTTC. Translation gives CASSPLGRGNQLYGYTF.

This chain uses TRBV19 with TRBJ1-3; 8 nucleotides align to TRBD1. V trimming: 7 bases; J trimming: 0 bases; junction bases outside the gene matches: 8. There are 16 residues in the CDR3. CDR1 is LNHDA, CDR2 SQIVND, per germline (reference sequence). The chain's CDR3 is CASNPDRVFSGNTIYF. Here the CDR3 DNA reads TGTGCCAGTAACCCGGACAGGGTATTCTCTGGAAACACCATATATTTT.

This chain uses TRBV5-1 with TRBJ2-7, with unresolved D. Germline V CDR1 and CDR2: SGHRS, YFSETQ. The CDR3 consists of 12 residues. The ends were cut back, 1 base at V and 3 bases at J, with 5 bases in the middle. The CDR3, as DNA: TGCGCCAGCAGCTTGAGTTTCTACGAGCAGTACTTC. This translates into CASSLSFYEQYF.

This chain connects TRBV9 to TRBJ2-3; D may match TRBD1 or TRBD2 (5 bases each). CDR3 length: 17 amino acids. Germline V lookup: CDR1 SGDLS, CDR2 YYNGEE. Between the trimmed V and J ends, which lost 6 bases and 0 bases, there was a span of 20 bases. In DNA form, the CDR3 reads TGTGCCAGCACCCGAGGGACCAGCGCGTTTAGCACAGATACGCAGTATTTT. The encoded protein is CASTRGTSAFSTDTQYF.

This chain links TRBV9 with TRBJ1-3; D unclear. Germline V gene lookup returns CDR1 SGDLS and CDR2 YYNGEE. V was clipped by 0 bases and J by 4 bases, with 11 bases between them. The CDR3 covers 15 residues. CDR3 DNA sequence: TGTGCCAGCAGCGTAGGGGCCTTCGGAGGAAACACCATATATTTT. This sequence encodes CASSVGAFGGNTIYF.

This clone was seen once. This chain connects TRBV6-1 to TRBJ1-4, with a possible D match to TRBD1 (6 bases). CDR3 length: 13 amino acids. Trimming took 3 bases from V and 8 from J, leaving 10 bases between them. CDR1 is MNHNS and CDR2 is SASEGT in the germline V gene. CDR3 in DNA: TGTGCCAGCAGTGATAGGGGGAGGGAAAAACTGTTTTTT. Residues: CASSDRGREKLFF.

The chain joins TRBV5-1 to TRBJ2-1; the D is unclear. The CDR3 totals 16 residues. CDR1 is SGHRS and CDR2 is YFSETQ in the germline V gene. Between the trimmed V and J ends, which lost 0 bases and 5 bases, there was a span of 15 bases. CDR3 loop: CASSLGAIGPNNEQFF. In nucleotides, the CDR3 is TGCGCCAGCAGCTTGGGGGCCATAGGCCCCAACAATGAGCAGTTCTTC.

This clone was found a few times. V usage is TRBV7-2 and J usage is TRBJ1-1; D is uncertain. Per germline, CDR1 SGHTA and CDR2 FQGNSA. This CDR3 has 15 amino acids. V was cut by 4 bases and J by 1 base, with 13 bases left in between. CDR3 residues: CASSYRSRENTEAFF. The CDR3 DNA reads TGTGCCAGCAGCTACAGATCACGGGAGAACACTGAAGCTTTCTTT.

The chain carries TRBV11-3 and TRBJ2-7; D is undetermined. Deletions cut 5 bases from V and 4 bases from J, with 9 bases between. Germline CDR1 SGHNT, CDR2 YENEEA. The CDR3 sequence is 12 residues long. In DNA form, the CDR3 reads TGTGCCAGCAGCAAAGGGCCATACGAGCAGTACTTC. This gives the protein CASSKGPYEQYF.

The V call is TRBV30, the J call TRBJ1-6, with D hard to call. The CDR3 is 13 residues long. V gave up 0 bases and J gave up 7 bases, with 7 bases separating them. Germline lookup yields CDR1 GTSNPN and CDR2 SVGIG (reference sequence). The CDR3 loop reads CAWSVQGNSPLHF. The DNA of the CDR3 is TGTGCCTGGAGTGTACAAGGGAATTCACCCCTCCACTTT. The full variable domain, in which reference TRBV30 and TRBJ1-6 provide the parts outside the CDR3, is SQTIHQWPATLVQPVGSPLSLECTVEGTSNPNLYWYRQAAGRGLQLLFYSVGIGQISSEVPQNLSASRPQDRQFILSSKKLLLSDSGFYLCAWSVQGNSPLHFGNGTRLTVT.

The V call is TRBV5-1, the J call TRBJ1-1; weak D call: TRBD1 (6 bases). V lost 0 bases and J 5 bases, leaving 11 bases between the germline ends. The CDR3 is 14 residues long. CDR1 and CDR2 from the germline V gene are SGHRS and YFSETQ. DNA of the CDR3: TGCGCCAGCAGCTTGGGGGCAGGGGCGACTGAAGCTTTCTTT. Protein sequence: CASSLGAGATEAFF.

This clone was detected many times. V gene TRBV10-2 combines with J gene TRBJ1-4; no clear D. Germline CDR1 is WSHSY and CDR2 is SAAADI. The CDR3 runs to 14 residues. Between the trimmed V and J ends, which lost 4 bases and 7 bases, there was a span of 13 bases. DNA of the CDR3: TGCGCCAGCAGTGTTCGGGCGGCCGGTGAAAAACTGTTTTTT. Its protein is CASSVRAAGEKLFF.

This chain joins TRBV2 and TRBJ2-5; unclear D gene. CDR1 SNHLY and CDR2 FYNNEI come from the germline V gene. The CDR3 is 14 amino acids. Trimming pared 2 bases from V and 1 base from J, leaving 8 bases between. CDR3 bases: TGTGCCAGCAGTGAATTTGGCGCCCAAGAGACCCAGTACTTC. It encodes CASSEFGAQETQYF.

J is TRBJ1-1 and V is TRBV4-1; D remains ambiguous. The CDR3 has 17 residues. CDR1 is MGHRA and CDR2 is YSYEKL in the germline V gene. Trimming stripped 1 base from V and 8 bases from J, with 23 bases between. For the CDR3, the DNA is TGCGCCAGCAGCCAAGTATTGGTCTTTGGGGTTCCGCGGGAAGCTTTCTTT. Translation: CASSQVLVFGVPREAFF.

The chain has TRBV7-9 and TRBJ1-5; possible D gene TRBD1, 6 bases. The V end was cut by 4 bases, the J end by 3 bases, with 13 bases between. CDR3 length: 15 residues. CDR1 and CDR2 from the germline V gene are SEHNR and FQNEAQ (reference sequence). CDR3 protein: CASSSMGHLNQPQHF. DNA of the CDR3: TGTGCCAGCAGCTCAATGGGACACCTCAATCAGCCCCAGCATTTT. Filled out from reference TRBV7-9 and TRBJ1-5, the complete variable domain reads DTGVSQNPRHKITKRGQNVTFRCDPISEHNRLYWYRQTLGQGPEFLTYFQNEAQLEKSRLLSDRFSAERPKGSFSTLEIQRTEQGDSAMYLCASSSMGHLNQPQHFGDGTRLSIL.

This sequence joins TRBV10-3 and TRBJ2-4, with D tentatively TRBD1 (6 bases). The germline V and J ends were trimmed by 10 bases and 0 bases, with 13 bases remaining between them. Per germline, CDR1 ENHRY and CDR2 SYGVKD. This CDR3 has 14 residues. The CDR3 spells CATIQGLAKNIQYF. The CDR3 DNA reads as TGTGCCACAATACAGGGTCTAGCCAAAAACATTCAGTACTTC.

On this clone itself: The same CDR3 arises from other DNA sequences in this sample as well. The chain employs TRBV5-1 and TRBJ2-2; 11 nucleotides agree with TRBD2. Germline V lookup: CDR1 SGHRS, CDR2 YFSETQ. J was trimmed by 3 bases and V by 2 bases; bases with no gene match: 0. There are 15 residues in the CDR3. The CDR3 loop is CASSLLAGDTGELFF. The CDR3 DNA sequence: TGCGCCAGCAGCTTACTAGCGGGAGACACCGGGGAGCTGTTTTTT.

This chain connects TRBV6-6 to TRBJ1-4; 10 bases line up with TRBD1. The CDR3 runs 15 residues. In germline, CDR1 is MNHNY, CDR2 SVGAGI (reference sequence). V was clipped by 6 bases and J by 4 bases; unmatched bases: 5. Here the CDR3 DNA reads TGTGCCAGCAGAACGACAGGGGGCGGTAATGAAAAACTGTTTTTT. It specifies CASRTTGGGNEKLFF.

V usage is TRBV7-2 and J usage is TRBJ1-2; 8 bases are a match to TRBD1. The junction had 6 bases not matched to a gene; V was cut back by 5 bases and J by 4 bases. CDR1 SGHTA and CDR2 FQGNSA come from the germline V gene. The CDR3 sequence is 14 residues long. CDR3 in amino acids: CASSGPGQGYGYTF. In DNA, the CDR3 is TGTGCCAGCAGCGGGCCCGGACAGGGCTATGGCTACACCTTC.

On this clone itself: A far larger clone differs by one base, so this is likely a read error. The chain uses TRBV28 and TRBJ1-3; 10 bases match TRBD1. The CDR3 spans 19 residues. The V gene end was trimmed by 4 bases and the J gene end by 0 bases; junction bases not matched to a gene: 12. The germline V gene has CDR1 MDHEN and CDR2 SYDVKM. The DNA of the CDR3 is TGTGCCAGCAGTTCACCCCCACGGGACAGGGGAAGCTCTGGAAACACCATATATTTT. Translation gives CASSSPPRDRGSSGNTIYF.